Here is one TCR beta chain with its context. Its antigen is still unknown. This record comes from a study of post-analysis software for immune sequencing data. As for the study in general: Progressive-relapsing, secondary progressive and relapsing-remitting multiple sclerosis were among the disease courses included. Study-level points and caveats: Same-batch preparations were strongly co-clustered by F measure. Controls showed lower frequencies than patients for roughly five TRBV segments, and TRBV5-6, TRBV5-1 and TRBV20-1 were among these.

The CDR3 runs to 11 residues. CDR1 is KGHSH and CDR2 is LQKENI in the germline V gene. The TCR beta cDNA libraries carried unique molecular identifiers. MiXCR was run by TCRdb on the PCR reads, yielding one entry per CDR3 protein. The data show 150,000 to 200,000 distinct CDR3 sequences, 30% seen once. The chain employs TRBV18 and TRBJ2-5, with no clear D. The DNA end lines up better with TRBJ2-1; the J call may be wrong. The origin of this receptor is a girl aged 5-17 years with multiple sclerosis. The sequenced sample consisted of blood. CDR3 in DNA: TGTGCCAGCTCACCATCCGGTAAGCAGTTCTTC. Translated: CASSPSGKQFF.